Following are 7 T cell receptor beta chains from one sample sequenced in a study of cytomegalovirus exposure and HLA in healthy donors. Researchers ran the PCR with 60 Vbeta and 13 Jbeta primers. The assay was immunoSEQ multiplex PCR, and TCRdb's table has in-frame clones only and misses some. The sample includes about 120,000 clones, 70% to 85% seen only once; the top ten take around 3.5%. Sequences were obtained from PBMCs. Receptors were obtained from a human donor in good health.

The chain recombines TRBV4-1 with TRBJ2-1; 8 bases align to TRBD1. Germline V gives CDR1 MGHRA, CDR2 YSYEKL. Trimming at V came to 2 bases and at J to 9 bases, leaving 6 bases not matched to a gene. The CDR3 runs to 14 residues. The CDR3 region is CASSQPGQGGEQFF. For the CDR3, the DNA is TGCGCCAGCAGCCAACCCGGACAGGGCGGTGAGCAGTTCTTC.

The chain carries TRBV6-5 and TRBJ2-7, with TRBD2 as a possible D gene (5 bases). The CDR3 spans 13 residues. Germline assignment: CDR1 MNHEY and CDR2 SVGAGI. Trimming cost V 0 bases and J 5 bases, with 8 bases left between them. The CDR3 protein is CASSYSRLNEQYF. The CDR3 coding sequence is TGTGCCAGCAGTTACTCGAGACTAAACGAGCAGTACTTC.

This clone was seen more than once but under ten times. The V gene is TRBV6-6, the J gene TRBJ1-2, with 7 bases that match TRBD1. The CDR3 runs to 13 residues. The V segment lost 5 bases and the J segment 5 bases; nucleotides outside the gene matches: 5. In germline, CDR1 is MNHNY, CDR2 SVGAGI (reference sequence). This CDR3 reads CASSTGDRYGYTF. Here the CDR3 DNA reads TGTGCCAGCAGTACGGGGGACAGATATGGCTACACCTTC.

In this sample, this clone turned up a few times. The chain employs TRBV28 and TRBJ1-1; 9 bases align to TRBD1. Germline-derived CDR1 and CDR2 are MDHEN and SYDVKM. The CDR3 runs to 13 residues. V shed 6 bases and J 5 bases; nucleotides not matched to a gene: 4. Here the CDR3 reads CASRQGADTEAFF. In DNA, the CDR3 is TGTGCCAGCAGACAGGGGGCGGATACTGAAGCTTTCTTT.

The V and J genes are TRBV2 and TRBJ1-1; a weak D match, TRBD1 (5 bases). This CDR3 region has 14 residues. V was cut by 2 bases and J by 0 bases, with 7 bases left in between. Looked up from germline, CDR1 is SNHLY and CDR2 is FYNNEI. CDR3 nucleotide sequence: TGTGCCAGCAGTGAAAGGGGCATGAACACTGAAGCTTTCTTT. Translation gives CASSERGMNTEAFF.

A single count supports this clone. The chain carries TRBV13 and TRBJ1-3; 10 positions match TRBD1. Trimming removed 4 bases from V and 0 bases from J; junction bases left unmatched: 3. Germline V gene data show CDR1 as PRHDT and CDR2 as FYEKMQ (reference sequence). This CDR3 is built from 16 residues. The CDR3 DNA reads TGTGCCAGCAGCTGGGGACAGGGGCCCTCTGGAAACACCATATATTTT. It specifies CASSWGQGPSGNTIYF.

The CDR3 coding sequence is TGTGCCAGCAGTTCCGCCACAAGGGGCTATAATTCACCCCTCCACTTT. Encoded protein: CASSSATRGYNSPLHF. V gene TRBV28 combines with J gene TRBJ1-6; tentative D call: TRBD1 (5 bases). V lost 4 bases and J lost 3, with 13 bases in between. Germline V gene sequence: CDR1 MDHEN, CDR2 SYDVKM. This CDR3 has 16 amino acids.